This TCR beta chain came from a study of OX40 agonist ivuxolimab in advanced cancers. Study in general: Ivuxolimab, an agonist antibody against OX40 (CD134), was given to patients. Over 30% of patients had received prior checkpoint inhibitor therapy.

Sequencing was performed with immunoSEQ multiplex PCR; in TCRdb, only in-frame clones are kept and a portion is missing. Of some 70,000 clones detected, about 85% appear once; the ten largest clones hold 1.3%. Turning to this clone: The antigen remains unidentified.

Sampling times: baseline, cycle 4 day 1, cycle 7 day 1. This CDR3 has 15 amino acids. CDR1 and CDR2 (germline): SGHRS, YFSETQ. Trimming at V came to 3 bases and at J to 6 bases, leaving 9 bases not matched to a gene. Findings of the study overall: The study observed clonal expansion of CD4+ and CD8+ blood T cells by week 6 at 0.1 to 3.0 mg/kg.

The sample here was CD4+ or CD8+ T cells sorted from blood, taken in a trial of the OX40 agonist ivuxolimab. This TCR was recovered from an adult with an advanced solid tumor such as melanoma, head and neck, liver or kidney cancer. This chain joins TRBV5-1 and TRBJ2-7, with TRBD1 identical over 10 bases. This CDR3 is CASSSPGTGAPEQYF. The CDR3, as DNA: TGCGCCAGCAGCTCGCCCGGGACAGGGGCCCCCGAGCAGTACTTC.